The 31 T cell receptor beta chains given below trace back to one sample, sequenced in a study of cytomegalovirus exposure and HLA in healthy donors. Both 60 Vbeta primers and 13 Jbeta primers went into the PCR. Data came from immunoSEQ multiplex PCR; TCRdb stores just in-frame clones and leaves some out. The sample carries 140,000 or so clones, around three quarters recorded once. The sample comprised PBMCs. The receptors stem from a middle-aged man in good health and CMV-seronegative.

The rearrangement uses TRBV2 and TRBJ2-3, with 8 bases matching TRBD2. Trimming cost V 9 bases and J 1 base; bases outside gene matches: 6. Germline values: CDR1 SNHLY, CDR2 FYNNEI. This CDR3 region has 14 residues. The CDR3 sequence: CASERERGTDTQYF. CDR3 coding DNA: TGTGCCAGTGAGCGGGAGAGGGGCACAGATACGCAGTATTTT.

In its sample, this clone was seen once. The chain is built from TRBV27 and TRBJ2-1; the match to TRBD1 covers 8 bases. Germline lookup yields CDR1 MNHEY and CDR2 SMNVEV (reference sequence). The CDR3 spans 13 residues. The V segment lost 8 bases and the J segment 6 bases; nucleotides outside the gene matches: 6. The CDR3 sequence is CASWTDRVNEQFF. The DNA for the CDR3 is TGTGCCAGCTGGACGGACAGGGTCAATGAGCAGTTCTTC.

The V call is TRBV30, the J call TRBJ1-1, with D perhaps matching TRBD1 (5 bases). The CDR3 extends over 13 amino acids. Trimming removed 4 bases from V and 4 bases from J, with 13 bases in between. The germline CDR1 and CDR2 sequences are GTSNPN and SVGIG (reference sequence). DNA of the CDR3: TGTGCCTGGATCCCGCCAGGGTCCACTGAAGCTTTCTTT. Translated, it gives CAWIPPGSTEAFF. The entire variable domain, with the rest obtained from reference TRBV30 and TRBJ1-1, is as follows: SQTIHQWPATLVQPVGSPLSLECTVEGTSNPNLYWYRQAAGRGLQLLFYSVGIGQISSEVPQNLSASRPQDRQFILSSKKLLLSDSGFYLCAWIPPGSTEAFFGQGTRLTVV.

The chain links TRBV28 to TRBJ2-1; possibly TRBD2 for D (6 bases). There are 15 residues in the CDR3. V was shortened by 5 bases and J by 4 bases, with 15 bases between the two germline ends. Germline CDR1 and CDR2: MDHEN and SYDVKM. In nucleotides, the CDR3 is TGTGCCAGCAGTCCCATAGCGGAACCTTACAATGAGCAGTTCTTC. It is translated as CASSPIAEPYNEQFF.

This chain joins TRBV5-6 and TRBJ2-2; D is ambiguous. This CDR3 region has 14 residues. Germline V gene lookup returns CDR1 SGHDT and CDR2 YYEEEE. V shed 6 bases and J shed 3 bases, with 12 bases lying between them. The CDR3 protein is CASTNDLDTGELFF. In DNA form, the CDR3 reads TGTGCCAGCACCAATGACTTGGACACCGGGGAGCTGTTTTTT.

V is TRBV27 and J is TRBJ2-1, with D maybe TRBD2 (6 bases). The CDR3 has 15 residues. The germline V and J ends were trimmed by 6 bases and 5 bases, with 17 bases remaining between them. Germline CDR1 and CDR2: MNHEY and SMNVEV (reference sequence). The CDR3 loop is CASRPSTREHNEQFF. In DNA, the CDR3 is TGTGCCAGCAGACCCAGCACCCGGGAGCACAATGAGCAGTTCTTC.

This clone was picked up one time. The chain joins TRBV19 to TRBJ2-2, with TRBD1 identical over 8 bases. The CDR3 consists of 18 residues. The germline V gene has CDR1 LNHDA and CDR2 SQIVND (reference sequence). Trimming at V came to 6 bases and at J to 6 bases, leaving 18 bases not matched to a gene. The CDR3 DNA follows: TGTGCCAGTAGAAAACAGGGGGAAGGTGTTTTGGGACCCGGGGAGCTGTTTTTT. Translation: CASRKQGEGVLGPGELFF. The full variable domain, in which reference TRBV19 and TRBJ2-2 provide the parts outside the CDR3, is DGGITQSPKYLFRKEGQNVTLSCEQNLNHDAMYWYRQDPGQGLRLIYYSQIVNDFQKGDIAEGYSVSREKKESFPLTVTSAQKNPTAFYLCASRKQGEGVLGPGELFFGEGSRLTVL.

This chain joins TRBV5-1 and TRBJ2-7; 7 bases line up with TRBD2. With 4 bases clipped from V and 3 bases from J, the junction kept 16 bases outside the gene matches. The CDR3 length is 17 residues. Germline V CDR1 and CDR2: SGHRS, YFSETQ. The CDR3 here is CASSPWVTTGGFYEQYF. In DNA, the CDR3 is TGCGCCAGCAGCCCCTGGGTCACTACCGGGGGGTTCTACGAGCAGTACTTC.

The rearrangement joins TRBV6-6 to TRBJ2-1; TRBD2 agrees at 9 bases. Germline V gives CDR1 MNHNY, CDR2 SVGAGI (reference sequence). With 7 bases clipped from V and 9 bases from J, the junction kept 10 bases outside the gene matches. There are 14 residues in the CDR3. For the CDR3, the DNA is TGTGCCAGCACGGGCGGGGGGGCGGGTCCTGAGCAGTTCTTC. Its translation: CASTGGGAGPEQFF.

The V call is TRBV11-2, the J call TRBJ2-4; D perhaps matches TRBD2 (6 bases). The germline gives CDR1 SGHAT, CDR2 FQNNGV. V lost 1 base to trimming and J lost 5 bases, with 15 bases between them. This CDR3 region has 16 residues. CDR3 nucleotides: TGTGCCAGCAGCTTAGCTCGCGGGGAAGGGGAAAACATTCAGTACTTC. This encodes CASSLARGEGENIQYF.

The V call is TRBV27, the J call TRBJ2-3, with a possible D match to TRBD2 (6 bases). Germline CDR1 reads MNHEY; CDR2 reads SMNVEV (reference sequence). This CDR3 is 15 amino acids long. The V and J ends lost 3 bases and 0 bases respectively, with 10 bases between them. The CDR3, as DNA: TGTGCCAGCAGTTTTTTCGGGGGTAGCACAGATACGCAGTATTTT. Its protein is CASSFFGGSTDTQYF.

A single count supports this clone. The gene calls are TRBV13 and TRBJ1-1; 7 positions agree with TRBD1. Germline trimming cut 6 bases from V and 3 bases from J; bases unmatched to any gene: 4. This CDR3 has 13 amino acids. CDR1 PRHDT and CDR2 FYEKMQ come from the germline V gene (reference sequence). In DNA form, the CDR3 reads TGTGCCAGCAGGACGAGGGGGCACACTGAAGCTTTCTTT. Amino acid sequence: CASRTRGHTEAFF.

The table lists this clone with a count of one. The chain joins TRBV7-8 to TRBJ1-5; 11 bases agree with TRBD1. The V gene end was trimmed by 3 bases and the J gene end by 4 bases; junction bases not matched to a gene: 2. The CDR3 consists of 15 residues. In germline, CDR1 is SGHVS, CDR2 FQNEAQ. The CDR3 is CASSLGQGVNQPQHF. CDR3 nucleotide sequence: TGTGCCAGCAGCTTGGGACAGGGGGTGAATCAGCCCCAGCATTTT. Drawing the rest from reference TRBV7-8 and TRBJ1-5, the complete variable domain is GAGVSQSPRYKVAKRGQDVALRCDPISGHVSLFWYQQALGQGPEFLTYFQNEAQLDKSGLPSDRFFAERPEGSVSTLKIQRTQQEDSAVYLCASSLGQGVNQPQHFGDGTRLSIL.

The chain joins TRBV7-3 to TRBJ1-3, with TRBD1 matching 7 bases. Trimming cost V 5 bases and J 3 bases; bases outside gene matches: 4. Germline V CDR1 and CDR2: SGHTA, FQGTGA. The CDR3 sequence is 14 residues long. The CDR3 DNA follows: TGTGCCAGCAGCGCGACAGGGAATGGAAACACCATATATTTT. Translating it yields CASSATGNGNTIYF.

The genes are TRBV4-2 and TRBJ1-1; possibly TRBD1 for D (6 bases). The CDR3 totals 15 residues. Germline CDR1 is LGHNA and CDR2 is YNFKEQ. The ends were cut back, 0 bases at V and 0 bases at J, with 8 bases in the middle. This chain's CDR3 is CASSQEGQMNTEAFF. The DNA of the CDR3 is TGTGCCAGCAGCCAAGAAGGACAGATGAACACTGAAGCTTTCTTT.

J is TRBJ1-3 and V is TRBV7-9; a weak D match, TRBD1 (6 bases). This CDR3 is 18 amino acids long. From germline, CDR1 is SEHNR and CDR2 FQNEAQ (reference sequence). V lost 4 bases and J 2 bases, leaving 21 bases between the germline ends. The CDR3 sequence: CASSSPPNLGGPGNTIYF. The CDR3 region has the DNA TGTGCCAGCAGCTCCCCCCCCAACCTCGGGGGGCCTGGAAACACCATATATTTT.

The rearrangement links TRBV30 to TRBJ1-2; TRBD1 might be the D (5 bases). Trimming removed 1 base from V and 2 bases from J, with 8 bases in between. Germline CDR1 is GTSNPN and CDR2 is SVGIG (reference sequence). The CDR3 contains 13 residues. CDR3 in amino acids: CAWSAGPNYGYTF. The CDR3 DNA is TGTGCCTGGAGTGCAGGGCCCAACTATGGCTACACCTTC.

This chain connects TRBV28 to TRBJ2-7; 9 bases fit TRBD2. The CDR3 contains 16 residues. Trimming removed 3 bases from V and 3 bases from J; junction bases left unmatched: 9. In germline, CDR1 is MDHEN, CDR2 SYDVKM. The CDR3 region has the DNA TGTGCCAGCAGTTTTGGGTGGCGGGAGGGTGACTACGAGCAGTACTTC. Translated: CASSFGWREGDYEQYF.

The chain uses TRBV7-8 and TRBJ2-1; D uncertain. V dropped 3 bases and J dropped 7 bases, with 13 bases sitting between them. Looked up from germline, CDR1 is SGHVS and CDR2 is FQNEAQ. The CDR3 is made up of 14 amino acids. The CDR3: CASSFVRVRNEQFF. In DNA form, the CDR3 reads TGTGCCAGCAGCTTTGTTCGAGTCCGGAATGAGCAGTTCTTC.

The chain carries TRBV9 and TRBJ2-7; the match to TRBD2 covers 7 bases. The CDR3 sequence is 16 residues long. CDR1 is SGDLS and CDR2 is YYNGEE in the germline V gene. The J segment lost 2 bases and the V segment lost 3 bases, leaving 11 bases of the junction unmatched. The CDR3 DNA reads TGTGCCAGCAGCGAGCGGGGTGGGGAGTGGGCCTACGAGCAGTACTTC. The encoded protein is CASSERGGEWAYEQYF.

V and J are TRBV21-1 and TRBJ2-5; the table names TRBD2, a call not compared with the DNA. The DNA end is more similar to TRBJ2-7, so the J call may be wrong. TRBV21-1 is a listed pseudogene. CDR3 length: 14 residues. The CDR3 spells CASSRGLADYEQYF. As DNA, the CDR3 is TGTGCCAGCAGCAGAGGACTAGCGGACTACGAGCAGTACTTC.

This clone showed up just once. The rearrangement joins TRBV10-3 to TRBJ2-5; 8 bases agree with TRBD1. The J call is doubtful: the DNA matches TRBJ2-7 better. Germline loops: CDR1 ENHRY, CDR2 SYGVKD. The CDR3 consists of 14 residues. This CDR3 reads CAISEYQGAYEQYF. The CDR3 coding sequence is TGTGCCATCAGTGAGTATCAGGGGGCTTACGAGCAGTACTTC.

The chain uses TRBV5-1 and TRBJ2-2, with TRBD2 matching over 9 bases. Trimming took 2 bases from V and 2 from J; bases not matched to a gene: 10. Germline V gives CDR1 SGHRS, CDR2 YFSETQ. The CDR3 sequence is 18 residues long. Here the CDR3 reads CASSLARGLAYNTGELFF. The CDR3 nucleotides are TGCGCCAGCAGCTTAGCCCGAGGACTAGCGTATAACACCGGGGAGCTGTTTTTT. The variable domain in full, completed from reference TRBV5-1 and TRBJ2-2, reads KAGVTQTPRYLIKTRGQQVTLSCSPISGHRSVSWYQQTPGQGLQFLFEYFSETQRNKGNFPGRFSGRQFSNSRSEMNVSTLELGDSALYLCASSLARGLAYNTGELFFGEGSRLTVL.

This clone was seen a single time. The genes are TRBV6-5 and TRBJ2-3; TRBD2 might be the D (7 bases). V lost 5 bases to trimming and J lost 4 bases, with 16 bases between them. The CDR3 contains 15 residues. In germline, CDR1 is MNHEY, CDR2 SVGAGI. The CDR3 DNA sequence: TGTGCCAGCAGTGGGGGGGCTTCGGGGGCAGATACGCAGTATTTT. Protein: CASSGGASGADTQYF.

The rearrangement links TRBV27 to TRBJ2-1, with 9 bases that match TRBD2. V gave up 9 bases and J gave up 4 bases; unmatched junction bases: 7. Germline V lookup: CDR1 MNHEY, CDR2 SMNVEV (reference sequence). This CDR3 spans 14 amino acids. CDR3 amino acids: CASASSGGYNEQFF. The DNA for the CDR3 is TGTGCCAGTGCATCAAGCGGGGGGTACAATGAGCAGTTCTTC.

The chain uses TRBV4-1 and TRBJ2-1, with TRBD2 matching 9 bases. V gave up 1 base and J gave up 6 bases; unmatched junction bases: 10. Germline lookup yields CDR1 MGHRA and CDR2 YSYEKL. This CDR3 is 17 amino acids long. CDR3 sequence: CASSQVMSGAGGNEQFF. CDR3 DNA sequence: TGCGCCAGCAGCCAAGTAATGAGCGGAGCGGGGGGCAATGAGCAGTTCTTC.

This clone has just one count. The rearrangement uses TRBV5-1 and TRBJ1-2; D is possibly TRBD1 (5 bases). V was cut by 0 bases and J by 4 bases, with 10 bases left in between. This CDR3 region has 14 residues. Germline V gene lookup returns CDR1 SGHRS and CDR2 YFSETQ. CDR3 amino acids: CASSLGDSSYGYTF. CDR3 nucleotides: TGCGCCAGCAGCTTGGGTGACAGTTCCTATGGCTACACCTTC.

This clone was counted a few times. The J gene is TRBJ2-7, the V gene TRBV7-8, with TRBD1 matching over 9 bases. In germline, CDR1 is SGHVS, CDR2 FQNEAQ. The CDR3 has 15 residues. V lost 1 base to trimming and J lost 3 bases; unmatched junction nucleotides: 4. CDR3 DNA: TGTGCCAGCAGCTTAGTAACGGGACAGGGCTACGAGCAGTACTTC. Its protein product is CASSLVTGQGYEQYF.

This chain links TRBV9 with TRBJ2-1; the D gene is possibly TRBD1 (5 bases). The CDR3 runs 13 residues. Germline CDR1 reads SGDLS; CDR2 reads YYNGEE. Between the trimmed V and J ends, which lost 0 bases and 5 bases, there was a span of 6 bases. CDR3 region: CASSVVDNNEQFF. The DNA of the CDR3 is TGTGCCAGCAGCGTAGTGGACAACAATGAGCAGTTCTTC.

The chain is built from TRBV30 and TRBJ2-5; TRBD2 aligns across 13 bases. Germline values: CDR1 GTSNPN, CDR2 SVGIG (reference sequence). Germline trimming cut 1 base from V and 5 bases from J; bases unmatched to any gene: 13. The CDR3 length is 18 residues. In DNA form, the CDR3 reads TGTGCCTGGAGTGGGACTAGCGGGAGCCCATTGGGACTGGAGACCCAGTACTTC. Translated: CAWSGTSGSPLGLETQYF.

Remarks on this clone: Additional DNA sequences in this sample encode the identical CDR3. The chain recombines TRBV15 with TRBJ2-3; D not resolved. Germline values: CDR1 LNHNV, CDR2 YYDKDF (reference sequence). This CDR3 is built from 14 residues. V lost 0 bases to trimming and J lost 0 bases, with 4 bases between them. CDR3: CATSRDSSTDTQYF. The CDR3 coding sequence is TGTGCCACCAGCAGAGATTCGAGCACAGATACGCAGTATTTT.